One sample yielded the 8 T cell receptor beta chains listed below, sequenced in a study of CD8 T cells in ankylosing spondylitis. Study-wide results and caveats: Several highly homologous variants made up a TCR beta motif, and this motif appeared characteristic of ankylosing spondylitis blood.

TCRdb recomputed calls from the 5' RACE reads with MiXCR, one row per CDR3 protein. The sample has around 94,000 distinct CDR3 sequences, roughly 9% seen once; the top ten hold approximately 30%. These receptors' antigens are unknown. Sequenced sample: blood, either unsorted or a sorted T cell fraction (not recorded which). The source of these receptors is a male donor with ankylosing spondylitis.

This clonotype was detected many times. This chain connects TRBV11-2 to TRBJ2-1; the D is unclear. Trimming took 1 base from V and 1 from J, leaving 11 bases between them. Germline CDR1 reads SGHAT; CDR2 reads FQNNGV. The CDR3 length is 16 residues. In DNA, the CDR3 is TGTGCCAGCAGCTTAGCGATTAGCCATTCCTACAATGAGCAGTTCTTC. Encoded protein: CASSLAISHSYNEQFF.

This clonotype was observed a handful of times. This sequence joins TRBV20-1 and TRBJ2-7, with D perhaps TRBD2 (6 bases). The V gene lost 0 bases and the J gene lost 2 bases, with 17 bases spanning the gap. CDR3 size: 16 residues. The germline V gene has CDR1 DFQATT and CDR2 SNEGSKA (reference sequence). CDR3 protein: CSARDLGATGAYEQYF. The CDR3 nucleotides are TGCAGTGCTAGAGATCTCGGTGCCACGGGGGCCTACGAGCAGTACTTC.

This clonotype came up a few times. The gene calls are TRBV19 and TRBJ2-7; 10 bases line up with TRBD2. Germline lookup yields CDR1 LNHDA and CDR2 SQIVND (reference sequence). The junction had 4 bases not matched to a gene; V was cut back by 2 bases and J by 3 bases. CDR3 length equals 15 residues. The CDR3 spells CASSISSGSDYEQYF. In DNA, the CDR3 is TGTGCCAGTAGTATATCTAGCGGGAGTGACTACGAGCAGTACTTC.

This clonotype has a handful of counts. The chain uses TRBV6-5 and TRBJ2-7; tentative D call: TRBD2 (5 bases). The ends were cut back, 0 bases at V and 2 bases at J, with 17 bases in the middle. There are 17 residues in the CDR3. The germline V gene has CDR1 MNHEY and CDR2 SVGAGI. CDR3: CASSYSREGATAYEQYF. The CDR3 nucleotides read TGTGCCAGCAGTTACTCCCGAGAGGGAGCGACCGCCTACGAGCAGTACTTC.

The rearrangement uses TRBV7-9 and TRBJ2-7, with D tentatively TRBD2 (6 bases). The CDR3 contains 15 residues. Per the germline V gene, CDR1 is SEHNR and CDR2 is FQNEAQ (reference sequence). The V end lost 6 bases, the J end lost 3 bases, and 18 bases lay between the germline ends. The CDR3 reads CASSSAGPPFYEQYV. CDR3 nucleotide sequence: TGTGCCAGCAGTTCAGCGGGCCCCCCTTTCTACGAGCAGTACGTC.

This clonotype was seen at least ten times. The CDR3 DNA follows: TGCGCCAGCAGCCAAGAGGCAGAGTCACCCCTCCACTTT. Protein: CASSQEAESPLHF. The rearrangement uses TRBV4-1 and TRBJ1-6, with D uncertain. The CDR3 runs 13 residues. V lost 0 bases to trimming and J lost 10 bases, with 7 bases between them. Germline CDR1 reads MGHRA; CDR2 reads YSYEKL.

The table lists this clonotype with a few counts. The chain is built from TRBV6-2 or TRBV6-3 and TRBJ2-2; TRBD1 aligns across 8 bases. V was pared by 2 bases and J by 1 base, with 9 bases of the junction left unmatched. Germline CDR1 and CDR2: MNHEY and SVGEGT. The length of the CDR3 is 18 residues. CDR3 coding DNA: TGTGCCAGCAGTTACACCGATATGGGACAGGAGAACACCGGGGAGCTGTTTTTT. It yields the protein CASSYTDMGQENTGELFF.

This clonotype was seen repeatedly, ten times or more. The gene calls are TRBV12-3 or TRBV12-4 and TRBJ2-2; D unresolved. The CDR3 covers 12 residues. This CDR3 reads CAWWGLAGELFF. The CDR3 DNA sequence: TGTGCTTGGTGGGGATTAGCCGGGGAGCTGTTTTTT.